The 31 T cell receptor beta chains below were found in one sample sequenced in a study of shared clonotypes between healthy human individuals. TCRdb keeps only in-frame clones here, not all; method: immunoSEQ multiplex PCR. The sample records 100,000 to 130,000 clones, over 65% being singletons. Input material: memory CD8+ T cells sorted from blood. Described subset: CD45RO+ cells pooled with CCR7-negative TemRA cells. The receptors shown here come from a woman aged 30 to 39 in good health.

This chain joins TRBV10-3 and TRBJ2-1, with 10 bases that match TRBD2. The CDR3 is 14 amino acids. The V gene's germline CDR1 is ENHRY and CDR2 SYGVKD. After removal of 11 bases from V and 10 bases from J, the junction contained 14 bases not matched to a gene. The CDR3 region has the DNA TGTGCCTCCGAGGGAGGAGCGGGAGGGAGCGAGCAGTTCTTC. Protein sequence: CASEGGAGGSEQFF.

The rearrangement joins TRBV25-1 to TRBJ1-2, with 7 bases lining up with TRBD1. Germline CDR1 is MGHDK and CDR2 is SYGVNS. J gave up 8 bases and V 4 bases, and 13 bases lay outside the gene matches. The CDR3 is 15 amino acids. CDR3 nucleotides: TGTGCCAGCAGTGCCTACGACAGGGAGATGGAGGGCTACACCTTC. The encoded protein is CASSAYDREMEGYTF.

The chain recombines TRBV27 with TRBJ2-7; either TRBD1 or TRBD2 may supply D (6 bases each). The germline gives CDR1 MNHEY, CDR2 SMNVEV (reference sequence). This CDR3 comprises 15 residues. V was clipped by 5 bases and J by 4 bases, with 18 bases between them. Written as DNA, the CDR3 is TGTGCCAGCAGTCCAAGGGGGGTTAACGGGTACGAGCAGTACTTC. Translating it yields CASSPRGVNGYEQYF.

The table lists this clone with a few counts. The CDR3 is CASSLYRTATYEQYF. The DNA for the CDR3 is TGTGCCAGCAGTTTATATAGGACAGCTACCTACGAGCAGTACTTC. The chain couples TRBV27 to TRBJ2-7; a weak D match, TRBD1 (6 bases). Germline-derived CDR1 and CDR2 are MNHEY and SMNVEV (reference sequence). CDR3 length equals 15 residues. V gave up 1 base and J gave up 2 bases, with 12 bases separating them.

The chain uses TRBV5-1 and TRBJ1-1; no definite D call. The CDR3 is 16 amino acids. Germline CDR1 is SGHRS and CDR2 is YFSETQ. The V end was cut by 0 bases, the J end by 0 bases, with 12 bases between. The CDR3 loop reads CASSLVRGRMNTEAFF. DNA of the CDR3: TGCGCCAGCAGCTTGGTACGGGGTCGGATGAACACTGAAGCTTTCTTT.

V and J are TRBV5-6 and TRBJ1-1, with D hard to call. Trimming removed 0 bases at V and 1 base at J, with 7 bases between. CDR1 is SGHDT and CDR2 is YYEEEE in the germline V gene. This CDR3 has 14 residues. In DNA, the CDR3 is TGTGCCAGCAGCTTGGAGGCGGGGAACACTGAAGCTTTCTTT. Protein sequence: CASSLEAGNTEAFF.

The chain couples TRBV7-9 to TRBJ2-5; 10 bases match TRBD2. The CDR3 consists of 16 residues. Germline CDR1 is SEHNR and CDR2 is FQNEAQ (reference sequence). Trimming took 5 bases from V and 4 from J; bases not matched to a gene: 10. CDR3 residues: CASSPPVGLAAETQYF. The CDR3 region has the DNA TGTGCCAGCAGCCCCCCCGTAGGACTAGCGGCAGAGACCCAGTACTTC.

The rearrangement uses TRBV30 and TRBJ1-6; D possibly corresponds to TRBD1 (6 bases). The CDR3 loop spans 13 amino acids. Trimming stripped 6 bases from V and 8 bases from J, with 14 bases between. Germline assignment: CDR1 GTSNPN and CDR2 SVGIG (reference sequence). The CDR3 bases are TGTGCCTGCCTCGACAGGTTGGATTCACCCCTCCACTTT. The encoded protein is CACLDRLDSPLHF. Full variable domain (outside the CDR3, taken from reference TRBV30 and TRBJ1-6): SQTIHQWPATLVQPVGSPLSLECTVEGTSNPNLYWYRQAAGRGLQLLFYSVGIGQISSEVPQNLSASRPQDRQFILSSKKLLLSDSGFYLCACLDRLDSPLHFGNGTRLTVT.

The rearrangement uses TRBV6-4 and TRBJ2-7, with 9 bases matching TRBD1. With V trimmed by 5 bases and J by 3 bases, 5 bases remained unmatched. This CDR3 is 14 amino acids long. CDR1 is MRHNA and CDR2 is SNTAGT in the germline V gene. CDR3 sequence: CASSTGTGIYEQYF. DNA for the CDR3: TGTGCCAGCAGTACCGGGACAGGGATCTACGAGCAGTACTTC.

The chain combines TRBV7-9 with TRBJ2-5; 12 positions match TRBD2. V was clipped by 4 bases and J by 6 bases; unmatched bases: 6. Germline CDR1 is SEHNR and CDR2 is FQNEAQ (reference sequence). The CDR3 sequence is 15 residues long. The CDR3 region is CASSSGLAGLKTQYF. CDR3 bases: TGTGCCAGCAGCTCCGGACTAGCGGGACTCAAGACCCAGTACTTC.

The CDR3 region is CASSTRPGRNEQFF. CDR3 coding DNA: TGTGCCAGCAGCACCAGGCCGGGTAGGAATGAGCAGTTCTTC. J is TRBJ2-1 and V is TRBV28, with unresolved D. The CDR3 consists of 14 residues. CDR1 and CDR2 from the germline V gene are MDHEN and SYDVKM. Trimming shortened V by 6 bases and J by 7 bases, and 16 bases separated the two germline ends.

The V gene is TRBV28, the J gene TRBJ1-3, with unresolved D. CDR3 length: 12 amino acids. Germline V CDR1 and CDR2: MDHEN, SYDVKM. The ends were cut back, 6 bases at V and 1 base at J, with 4 bases in the middle. CDR3 residues: CASSRSGNTIYF. The CDR3 DNA follows: TGTGCCAGCAGCAGATCTGGAAACACCATATATTTT.

The V and J genes are TRBV18 and TRBJ2-7; 7 nucleotides match TRBD1. Germline V CDR1 and CDR2: KGHSH, LQKENI. J gave up 0 bases and V 1 base, and 15 bases lay outside the gene matches. The CDR3 loop spans 19 amino acids. The CDR3 region is CASSPHARPDDRDSYEQYF. CDR3 in DNA: TGTGCCAGCTCACCACATGCCCGTCCTGATGACAGGGACTCCTACGAGCAGTACTTC.

This chain uses TRBV9 with TRBJ2-7; 10 nucleotides agree with TRBD2. CDR1 and CDR2 (germline): SGDLS, YYNGEE. The length of the CDR3 is 15 residues. J gave up 2 bases and V 3 bases, and 5 bases lay outside the gene matches. The CDR3 bases are TGTGCCAGCAGCGGGGGACTAGCGTGGCCCTACGAGCAGTACTTC. Protein: CASSGGLAWPYEQYF.

The gene calls are TRBV19 and TRBJ2-3; perhaps TRBD2 as D (6 bases). Per the germline V gene, CDR1 is LNHDA and CDR2 is SQIVND (reference sequence). The CDR3 totals 14 residues. Deletions cut 4 bases from V and 4 bases from J, with 12 bases between. The CDR3: CASSKGRQADTQYF. The CDR3 DNA reads TGTGCCAGTAGTAAGGGGAGGCAGGCAGATACGCAGTATTTT.

Turning to this clone: This may come from a read error, since a much larger clone is one base off. The rearrangement links TRBV9 to TRBJ2-7; D remains ambiguous. V was clipped by 5 bases and J by 2 bases, with 5 bases between them. The germline CDR1 and CDR2 sequences are SGDLS and YYNGEE. This CDR3 has 11 amino acids. This CDR3 reads CASSDTYEQYF. The CDR3 DNA is TGTGCCAGCAGTGACACCTACGAGCAGTACTTC.

This clone appeared many times. The rearrangement uses TRBV5-4 and TRBJ2-7; 7 nucleotides align to TRBD2. Germline V gives CDR1 SGHNT, CDR2 YYREEE (reference sequence). The CDR3 loop spans 16 amino acids. V shed 2 bases and J 6 bases; nucleotides not matched to a gene: 14. DNA for the CDR3: TGTGCCAGCAGCTTACTTGCGGGAGTAGGGGTGGGCGAGCAGTACTTC. It specifies CASSLLAGVGVGEQYF. Full variable domain (outside the CDR3, taken from reference TRBV5-4 and TRBJ2-7): ETGVTQSPTHLIKTRGQQVTLRCSSQSGHNTVSWYQQALGQGPQFIFQYYREEENGRGNFPPRFSGLQFPNYSSELNVNALELDDSALYLCASSLLAGVGVGEQYFGPGTRLTVT.

The rearrangement uses TRBV5-1 and TRBJ2-5; 10 bases are shared with TRBD1. This CDR3 comprises 19 residues. CDR1 is SGHRS and CDR2 is YFSETQ in the germline V gene. J lost 5 bases, V lost 6 bases, and 22 bases had no gene match. CDR3 DNA sequence: TGCGCCAGCACCTCAGGGACAGGGGCTTTATCGGACGTTCCGGAGACCCAGTACTTC. This gives the protein CASTSGTGALSDVPETQYF.

The chain couples TRBV19 to TRBJ2-1; a weak D match, TRBD2 (6 bases). Trimming pared 3 bases from V and 9 bases from J, leaving 9 bases between. The CDR3 contains 12 residues. CDR1 and CDR2 (germline): LNHDA, SQIVND (reference sequence). CDR3 protein: CASSMGLGEQFF. For the CDR3, the DNA is TGTGCCAGTAGTATGGGACTCGGTGAGCAGTTCTTC.

V is TRBV5-1 and J is TRBJ1-2, with 7 positions matching TRBD1. The J segment lost 0 bases and the V segment lost 0 bases, leaving 5 bases of the junction unmatched. Germline-derived CDR1 and CDR2 are SGHRS and YFSETQ. The CDR3 spans 16 residues. The CDR3 sequence: CASSLERRGPNYGYTF. For the CDR3, the DNA is TGCGCCAGCAGCTTGGAGAGAAGGGGGCCTAACTATGGCTACACCTTC.

The chain has TRBV5-1 and TRBJ1-2, with 9 bases matching TRBD1. After removal of 3 bases from V and 1 base from J, the junction contained 7 bases not matched to a gene. Germline V CDR1 and CDR2: SGHRS, YFSETQ. The CDR3 is 16 amino acids. DNA for the CDR3: TGCGCCAGCAGCTCACCGGGACAGGGCTTTAACTATGGCTACACCTTC. This sequence encodes CASSSPGQGFNYGYTF.

This clone was found many times. V usage is TRBV2 and J usage is TRBJ2-1; 13 bases are a match to TRBD2. This CDR3 is 15 amino acids long. V shed 5 bases and J 8 bases; nucleotides not matched to a gene: 6. Germline V gene sequence: CDR1 SNHLY, CDR2 FYNNEI. In DNA form, the CDR3 reads TGTGCCAGCAGTCCGAGGACTAGCGGGAGTTATGAGCAGTTCTTC. Protein sequence: CASSPRTSGSYEQFF.

The chain's CDR3 is CASSQGTSGYYEQYF. CDR3 in DNA: TGTGCCAGTAGCCAAGGGACTAGCGGGTACTACGAGCAGTACTTC. This sequence joins TRBV19 and TRBJ2-7, with 12 positions matching TRBD2. J was trimmed by 3 bases and V by 6 bases; bases with no gene match: 6. CDR1 and CDR2 (germline): LNHDA, SQIVND (reference sequence). This CDR3 contains 15 residues.

This sequence joins TRBV4-2 and TRBJ2-2; TRBD2 matches 8 bases. J gave up 5 bases and V 0 bases, and 2 bases lay outside the gene matches. In germline, CDR1 is LGHNA, CDR2 YNFKEQ. This CDR3 region has 15 residues. The CDR3 spells CASSQEGGRTGELFF. In DNA, the CDR3 is TGTGCCAGCAGCCAAGAGGGCGGGAGGACCGGGGAGCTGTTTTTT.

The chain is built from TRBV28 and TRBJ2-7, with 10 bases aligning to TRBD2. The CDR3 runs to 15 residues. The germline CDR1 and CDR2 sequences are MDHEN and SYDVKM. V was clipped by 5 bases and J by 1 base; unmatched bases: 5. The CDR3 coding sequence is TGTGCCAGCAGTCTCAGCGGGAGGGCTTCCTACGAGCAGTACTTC. Amino acids: CASSLSGRASYEQYF.

The rearrangement uses TRBV6-5 and TRBJ1-5; maybe TRBD1 (5 bases). The CDR3 runs to 14 residues. From germline, CDR1 is MNHEY and CDR2 SVGAGI. V was shortened by 6 bases and J by 1 base, with 10 bases between the two germline ends. CDR3 in DNA: TGTGCCAGCAGGGGGGTGGGGAGCAATCAGCCCCAGCATTTT. Translating gives CASRGVGSNQPQHF.

The rearrangement uses TRBV13 and TRBJ2-7, with TRBD2 matching over 14 bases. Germline V gene data show CDR1 as PRHDT and CDR2 as FYEKMQ (reference sequence). The V segment lost 4 bases and the J segment 5 bases; nucleotides outside the gene matches: 7. There are 16 residues in the CDR3. CDR3 in amino acids: CASSSLGLAGVNEQYF. DNA of the CDR3: TGTGCCAGCAGCTCCCTGGGACTAGCGGGAGTGAACGAGCAGTACTTC. The full variable domain, completed using reference TRBV13 and TRBJ2-7, is AAGVIQSPRHLIKEKRETATLKCYPIPRHDTVYWYQQGPGQDPQFLISFYEKMQSDKGSIPDRFSAQQFSDYHSELNMSSLELGDSALYFCASSSLGLAGVNEQYFGPGTRLTVT.

This chain links TRBV6-4 with TRBJ2-5; D gene ambiguous. Germline V gene lookup returns CDR1 MRHNA and CDR2 SNTAGT. V was pared by 0 bases and J by 5 bases, with 4 bases between. This CDR3 contains 12 residues. The DNA for the CDR3 is TGTGCCAGCAGTGACTCCGGGGAGACCCAGTACTTC. This codes for CASSDSGETQYF.

The chain combines TRBV10-2 with TRBJ1-5; D not resolved. Germline V CDR1 and CDR2: WSHSY, SAAADI. The CDR3 is 14 residues long. Trimming removed 2 bases from V and 7 bases from J, with 12 bases in between. Here the CDR3 reads CASSEIRIKQPQHF. The CDR3 bases are TGCGCCAGCAGTGAGATCCGTATTAAGCAGCCCCAGCATTTT.

The chain has TRBV19 and TRBJ1-1; the D gene is possibly TRBD1 (5 bases). Germline assignment: CDR1 LNHDA and CDR2 SQIVND (reference sequence). V was clipped by 4 bases and J by 7 bases, with 10 bases between them. CDR3 length equals 12 residues. DNA of the CDR3: TGTGCCAGTAGTACCCAAGACAGTGAAGCTTTCTTT. Protein product: CASSTQDSEAFF.

The V call is TRBV6-5, the J call TRBJ2-1; 10 bases map to TRBD2. Germline-derived CDR1 and CDR2 are MNHEY and SVGAGI. The length of the CDR3 is 15 residues. V dropped 6 bases and J dropped 0; count of bases not matched to a gene: 2. CDR3: CASRTSGTSYNEQFF. CDR3 nucleotide sequence: TGTGCCAGCAGAACTAGCGGGACCTCCTACAATGAGCAGTTCTTC.